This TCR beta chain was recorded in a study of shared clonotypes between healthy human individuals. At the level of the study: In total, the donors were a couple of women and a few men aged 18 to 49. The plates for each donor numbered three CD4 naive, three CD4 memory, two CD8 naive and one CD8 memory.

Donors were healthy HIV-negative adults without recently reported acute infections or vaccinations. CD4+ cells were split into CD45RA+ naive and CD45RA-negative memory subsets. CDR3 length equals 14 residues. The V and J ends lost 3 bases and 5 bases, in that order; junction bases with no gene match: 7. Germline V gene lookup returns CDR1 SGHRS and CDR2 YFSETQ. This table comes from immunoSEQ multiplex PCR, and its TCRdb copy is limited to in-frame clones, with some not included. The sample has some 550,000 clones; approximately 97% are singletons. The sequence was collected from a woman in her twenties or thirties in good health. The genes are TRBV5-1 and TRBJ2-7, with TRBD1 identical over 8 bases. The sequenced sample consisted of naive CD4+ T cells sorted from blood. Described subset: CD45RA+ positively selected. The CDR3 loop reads CASSSGQGRHEQYF. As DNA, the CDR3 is TGCGCCAGCAGCTCAGGACAGGGTCGCCACGAGCAGTACTTC.